These T cell receptor beta chains were read from a single sample in a study of response to subunit inactivated influenza vaccine. TCRdb reprocessed the RT-PCR reads via MiXCR and lists one record per CDR3 protein. The table includes about 480,000 distinct CDR3 sequences, about 10% detected once. The sample was PBMCs from blood, taken 40 to 50 days after vaccination. These receptors were collected from a man between 50 and 59 years old who received an inactivated influenza vaccine. Both conserved end residues are part of each CDR3. The order of the fields is V gene, clone size, J gene, D gene, CDR3 length, CDR3 DNA, CDR3 protein. The D gene is left open where the match is weak. Where a row states a size, it is once, few, many or the class of an expanded clone; other rows omit it.

TRBV6-2/TRBV6-3,few,TRBJ2-7,TRBD2,14,TGTGCCAGCAGGACCTCTAGCGGGAGCTCCGAGCAGTACTTC,CASRTSSGSSEQYF
TRBV28,-,TRBJ2-3,TRBD2,16,TGTGCCAGCAGTTTGGGGGGGTCGGGGGGCACAGATACGCAGTATTTT,CASSLGGSGGTDTQYF
TRBV5-5,-,TRBJ2-2,-,16,TGTGCCAGCAGCTCCGGACTGAACGGGGACACCGGGGAGCTGTTTTTT,CASSSGLNGDTGELFF
TRBV7-9,-,TRBJ2-1,TRBD1,17,TGTGCCAGCAGCGCGTTTTGGAGGACAGGGTCCGTCAATGAGCAGTTCTTC,CASSAFWRTGSVNEQFF
TRBV20-1,-,TRBJ1-1,-,13,TGCAGTGCTAGCCTTACAGGGAACACTGAAGCTTTCTTT,CSASLTGNTEAFF
TRBV20-1,-,TRBJ2-1,TRBD1,16,TGCAGTGCTAGGGAGAGGATGAGGGGGCCCCTCAATGAGCAGTTCTTC,CSARERMRGPLNEQFF
TRBV15,many,TRBJ2-5,-,15,TGTGCCACCAGCAGAGACCACTGGCGGCAAGAGACCCAGTACTTC,CATSRDHWRQETQYF
TRBV5-1,-,TRBJ2-3,-,14,TGCGCCAGCAGCTTGGCTTACATCACAGATACGCAGTATTTT,CASSLAYITDTQYF
TRBV4-3,many,TRBJ2-1,-,15,TGCGCCAGCAGCCAAGATGGTTTAGATGGGAATGAGCAGTTCTTC,CASSQDGLDGNEQFF
TRBV21-1,-,TRBJ1-1,-,13,TGTGCCAGCTTAAGGACAGGGAACACTGAAGCTTTCTTT,CASLRTGNTEAFF
TRBV20-1,many,TRBJ2-5,-,12,TGCAGTGCTAGGCCCGGTTCGGAGACCCAGTACTTC,CSARPGSETQYF
TRBV12-3/TRBV12-4,many,TRBJ2-3,-,12,TGTGCCAGCAGTCAATTCACAGATACGCAGTATTTT,CASSQFTDTQYF
TRBV29-1,many,TRBJ2-2,-,13,TGCAGCGTTATGACTAGACTGACCGGGGAGCTGTTTTTT,CSVMTRLTGELFF
TRBV7-3,few,TRBJ2-2,-,16,TGTGCCAGCAGCCCCCTGGTGACAGGCGACACCGGGGAGCTGTTTTTT,CASSPLVTGDTGELFF
TRBV5-1,few,TRBJ2-3,-,14,TGCGCCAGCAGCTTGGAACGCGGCGGAAATACGCAGTATTTT,CASSLERGGNTQYF
TRBV6-4,many,TRBJ2-1,TRBD2,15,TGTGCCAGCAGTGGCACTAGCGGCTCCTACAATGAGCAGTTCTTC,CASSGTSGSYNEQFF
TRBV20-1,few,TRBJ2-1,TRBD2,15,TGCAGTGCTAGCCCGCCCGCGGGAGGCTACAATGAGCAGTTCTTC,CSASPPAGGYNEQFF
TRBV7-2,-,TRBJ2-1,TRBD2,14,TGTGCCAGCAGCATTAGCGGGAGTTGGTATGAGCAGTTCTTC,CASSISGSWYEQFF
TRBV3-1,-,TRBJ2-2,-,15,TGTGCCAGCAGCCAAGGGCAGGGTAGCACCGGGGAGCTGTTTTTT,CASSQGQGSTGELFF
TRBV7-2,-,TRBJ2-4,TRBD1,17,TGTGCCAGCAGCTCCCGGGACAGGGTTCTGGCCAAAAACATTCAGTACTTC,CASSSRDRVLAKNIQYF
TRBV6-2/TRBV6-3,many,TRBJ2-2,-,13,TGTGCCAGCCGGGGGTCGAACACCGGGGAGCTGTTTTTT,CASRGSNTGELFF
TRBV7-8,-,TRBJ2-4,TRBD2,18,TGTGCCAGCAGCCCTGCTCGTGGACTAGCGAGGCCAAAGGACATTCAGTACTTC,CASSPARGLARPKDIQYF
TRBV10-3,many,TRBJ2-1,TRBD2,18,TGTGCCATCAGTGAAGTCCCGGGACTAGCGGGGGGGTACAATGAGCAGTTCTTC,CAISEVPGLAGGYNEQFF
TRBV11-2,few,TRBJ2-5,TRBD1,14,TGTGCCAGCAGACGGACAGGGACTGGCGAGACCCAGTACTTC,CASRRTGTGETQYF
TRBV11-1,-,TRBJ2-1,TRBD2,21,TGTGCCAGCAGGCATCGTCCCGGGACTAGCGGCACCCCGAGCTCCTACAATGAGCAGTTCTTC,CASRHRPGTSGTPSSYNEQFF
TRBV12-3/TRBV12-4,many,TRBJ1-4,-,14,TGTGCCAGCAGTTGGGACGGAGCGAACGGGAAACTGTTTTTT,CASSWDGANGKLFF
TRBV7-9,-,TRBJ2-1,TRBD2,15,TGTGCCAGCCTGGTCGGACTAGCGGATTACAATGAGCAGTTCTTC,CASLVGLADYNEQFF
TRBV9,many,TRBJ2-7,TRBD1,15,TGTGCCAGCAGCACCGGACAGGGAAATTCCTACGAGCAGTACTTC,CASSTGQGNSYEQYF
TRBV12-3/TRBV12-4,many,TRBJ1-2,TRBD1,14,TGTGCCAGCAGTTTTTTCCCACAGGGGCAAGGCTACACCTTC,CASSFFPQGQGYTF
TRBV5-1,-,TRBJ2-7,-,13,TGCGCCAGCTCCCCCGGAGATACCTACGAGCAGTACTTC,CASSPGDTYEQYF
TRBV29-1,-,TRBJ1-1,-,14,TGCAGCGTTGCTTTCCGGGGAATGAACACTGAAGCTTTCTTT,CSVAFRGMNTEAFF
TRBV28,few,TRBJ2-2,-,20,TGTGCCAGCAGTTCCCCGACGCTGCCTTGGAATGTGGTCGACACCGGGGAGCTGTTTTTT,CASSSPTLPWNVVDTGELFF
TRBV12-3/TRBV12-4,many,TRBJ2-7,TRBD1,14,TGTGCCAGCAGGCCAGGGGGCCCCTCCTACGAGCAGTACTTC,CASRPGGPSYEQYF
TRBV5-1,-,TRBJ2-1,TRBD2,15,TGCGCCAGCACCTCTAGCGGGGGGGCCTTCAATGAGCAGTTCTTC,CASTSSGGAFNEQFF
TRBV7-2,many,TRBJ1-5,-,13,TGTGCCAGCAGCTTTACGGCTAATCAGCCCCAGCATTTT,CASSFTANQPQHF
TRBV9,few,TRBJ2-1,TRBD2,15,TGTGCCAGCAGCGTAACGACTAGCGGGTACAATGAGCAGTTCTTC,CASSVTTSGYNEQFF
TRBV11-2,-,TRBJ2-2,-,18,TGTGCCAGCAGCCCACGGCCGTTGTCCAGGGAAATTGGCGGGGAGCTGTTTTTT,CASSPRPLSREIGGELFF
TRBV28,few,TRBJ1-1,-,13,TGTGCCAGCGGTACAGTTTTGAACACTGAAGCTTTCTTT,CASGTVLNTEAFF
TRBV15,many,TRBJ1-5,-,15,TGTGCCACCAGCAGAGATGGGAGAAGCAATCAGCCCCAGCATTTT,CATSRDGRSNQPQHF
TRBV20-1,few,TRBJ2-5,TRBD2,16,TGCAGTGGTTACTACTGGGGACTAGCGGGCCAAGAGACCCAGTACTTC,CSGYYWGLAGQETQYF
TRBV7-2,few,TRBJ2-7,-,15,TGTGCCAGCAGCTTCCGCGATAGGAGCTCCTACGAGCAGTACTTC,CASSFRDRSSYEQYF
TRBV7-2,few,TRBJ2-3,TRBD2,17,TGTGCCAGCAGCTTAGGCCCTCGGGTGGCGGGGGGGAGTACGCAGTATTTT,CASSLGPRVAGGSTQYF
TRBV25-1,-,TRBJ1-4,-,13,TGTGCCAGCGGTGACATTTCGGTGGAAAAACTGTTTTTT,CASGDISVEKLFF
TRBV20-1,few,TRBJ1-2,-,10,TGCAGTGCTAGGGCCGTTGGCTACACCTTC,CSARAVGYTF
TRBV7-2,few,TRBJ2-3,-,16,TGTGCCAGCAGCCCCCAAGGTCGGGGTGCGGGGGATACGCAGTATTTT,CASSPQGRGAGDTQYF
TRBV12-3/TRBV12-4,many,TRBJ1-2,-,16,TGTGCCAGCAGTTTGGGGGTTCCTAACCCTAACTATGGCTACACCTTC,CASSLGVPNPNYGYTF
TRBV5-6,few,TRBJ2-7,-,13,TGTGCCAGCAGCCGATTTAGAGGAACCGAGCAGTACTTC,CASSRFRGTEQYF
TRBV7-2,-,TRBJ2-5,-,15,TGTGCCAGCAGCTTGGCAGGAAATAAACAAGAGACCCAGTACTTC,CASSLAGNKQETQYF
TRBV5-1,many,TRBJ1-1,-,15,TGCGCCAGCAGCTTGGAGGCAGGGAGGAACACTGAAGCTTTCTTT,CASSLEAGRNTEAFF
TRBV6-5,many,TRBJ2-3,TRBD2,16,TGTGCCAGCAGACCTACCACTAGCGGGGGCGGAGATACGCAGTATTTT,CASRPTTSGGGDTQYF